This TCR beta chain was retrieved from a study of blood T cell repertoires in COVID-19 (dated by TCRdb to 2018 to 2020). At the level of the whole study: Samples covering the acute and convalescent phases of COVID-19 were provided by collaborators in the United States, Italy and Spain. The repertoires were released in a freely available public database meant as a resource for research on the immune response to SARS-CoV-2. HLA class I and class II types, where available, came from metadata supplied by the sample provider rather than from assay-based typing. The prospective study material was composed of cDNA or gDNA derived from T cells, B-cell-depleted T cells, or PBMCs. The sample metadata nearly always contained a de-identified subject ID, COVID-19 status, age in years and sex. Subjects who had been exposed to COVID-19, were actively infected with it, or had recovered from it provided the deeply sampled blood TCRbeta repertoires that made up the dataset. The samples were drawn from two sources: the first 160 participants of the ongoing ImmuneRACE study, and over 1,000 subjects contributed by 6 global collaborators. Results the study describes overall, beyond this receptor: Clinical and demographic metadata were provided uncurated, with the amount varying by source and participant.

The collaborating institutions used their own protocols to collect whole blood in K2EDTA tubes. For TCRbeta analysis, collaborators shipped samples in one of three forms: frozen whole blood, isolated PBMCs, or DNA extracted from either of those sample types. About this clone itself: Its antigen remains unidentified. Base-call qualities are not available, and no considerably larger clone is one nucleotide away.

The immunoSEQ Assay, a bias-controlled multiplex PCR, was used to amplify TCRbeta CDR3 regions from genomic DNA. As for the authors' bioinformatics: The number of nucleated cells in each sample was estimated by amplification of reference gene primers within the assay. To quantify the absolute abundance of each unique TCRbeta CDR3 rearrangement, sequence reads were collapsed and filtered. Productive Simpson clonality was computed per sample as the square root of Simpson's diversity index over productive rearrangements. The immuneACCESS repertoire file appears here via TCRdb, limited to in-frame rearrangements. These files lack a portion of the clones; in checked studies, under half of the deficit traces to unresolved V genes, and the cause of the others is not known. The V and J calls and clone size were taken over from that table, and D and trimming were inferred from the DNA. Present in this sample are some 220,000 clones, about 85% of which were seen just once. 6% to 7% of the sample is in the top ten clones.

For CDR1 and CDR2, the germline V gene (reference sequence) lists LGHDT and YNNKEL. The cysteine opens and the phenylalanine closes a CDR3 of 12 amino acids. Only CDR3 DNA remains: 36 bases, in frame from the first base. Deletion took 3 bases off V and 4 bases off J, with a span of 6 bases between the germline ends. The chain employs TRBV3-1 (or the pseudogene TRBV3-2) and TRBJ1-2, and possibly TRBD1, on 6 matching bases. This TCR was sampled from a woman aged 60-70 years with active or convalescent COVID-19. What was sequenced was peripheral blood. CDR3 reads: CASSQTGYGYTF. At the DNA level, the sequence is TGTGCCAGCAGCCAGACAGGCTATGGCTACACCTTC.